A single sample is the source of the 27 T cell receptor beta chains below, sequenced in a study of cytomegalovirus exposure and HLA in healthy donors (TCRdb year 2017). Libraries came from the immunoSEQ multiplex PCR assay. For the multiplex PCR, a mixture combining 60 forward primers for TCR Vbeta segments and 13 reverse primers for TCR Jbeta segments was used. Imported from immuneACCESS, the table was reduced by TCRdb to in-frame sequences with V and J called. These copies leave out some clones; in studies compared against another copy, an unresolved V gene accounts for under half, and the cause of the remainder is not known. The sample table contains some 200,000 clones; only one count was recorded for approximately 85% of them. The ten top clones hold approximately 6.5% of the sample. The material sequenced was PBMCs. The receptor set was obtained from a woman aged 45-65 years in good health and CMV-seropositive.

The chain uses TRBV19 and TRBJ2-3; possible D gene TRBD2, 6 bases. The CDR3 extends over 17 amino acids. Germline V CDR1 and CDR2: LNHDA, SQIVND (reference sequence). The V gene lost 3 bases and the J gene lost 3 bases, with 19 bases spanning the gap. The CDR3 region has the DNA TGTGCCAGTAGTATGGGGCTAGCGCTGGGCGAAACAGATACGCAGTATTTT. As protein: CASSMGLALGETDTQYF.

The gene calls are TRBV5-1 and TRBJ2-3; 8 bases map to TRBD1. The CDR3 sequence is 17 residues long. Trimming took 5 bases from V and 0 from J; bases not matched to a gene: 11. Germline V gene data show CDR1 as SGHRS and CDR2 as YFSETQ. Here the CDR3 DNA reads TGCGCCAGCAGTCGGGACAGGCGGCCCTCTAGCACAGATACGCAGTATTTT. Translation: CASSRDRRPSSTDTQYF. Complete variable domain (other parts from reference TRBV5-1 and TRBJ2-3): KAGVTQTPRYLIKTRGQQVTLSCSPISGHRSVSWYQQTPGQGLQFLFEYFSETQRNKGNFPGRFSGRQFSNSRSEMNVSTLELGDSALYLCASSRDRRPSSTDTQYFGPGTRLTVL.

This chain connects TRBV19 to TRBJ2-7; D uncertain. The CDR3 totals 13 residues. In germline, CDR1 is LNHDA, CDR2 SQIVND (reference sequence). Trimming pared 3 bases from V and 4 bases from J, leaving 10 bases between. This chain's CDR3 is CASSMQKSYEQYF. As DNA, the CDR3 is TGTGCCAGTAGTATGCAGAAGTCTTACGAGCAGTACTTC.

The chain employs TRBV7-9 and TRBJ1-3; 8 bases are shared with TRBD1. Germline CDR1 reads SEHNR; CDR2 reads FQNEAQ (reference sequence). This CDR3 region has 15 residues. Trimming took 5 bases from V and 4 from J; bases not matched to a gene: 7. This CDR3 reads CASSGAGGTGNTIYF. The CDR3 DNA sequence: TGTGCCAGCAGCGGGGCAGGGGGCACGGGAAACACCATATATTTT.

The table lists this clone with a count of one. The rearrangement links TRBV19 to TRBJ1-4; 7 bases align to TRBD1. This CDR3 contains 14 residues. After removal of 7 bases from V and 7 bases from J, the junction contained 9 bases not matched to a gene. The germline V gene has CDR1 LNHDA and CDR2 SQIVND (reference sequence). CDR3 coding DNA: TGTGCCAGTACCGGGACAGACATTTTTGAAAAACTGTTTTTT. Its protein product is CASTGTDIFEKLFF.

This chain links TRBV7-9 with TRBJ1-2, with D perhaps matching TRBD1 (5 bases). The CDR3 runs to 13 residues. Trimming pared 0 bases from V and 4 bases from J, leaving 6 bases between. Germline assignment: CDR1 SEHNR and CDR2 FQNEAQ (reference sequence). For the CDR3, the DNA is TGTGCCAGCAGCTTAGCGGGGCCCTATGGCTACACCTTC. Amino acids: CASSLAGPYGYTF.

The chain employs TRBV7-9 and TRBJ2-5, with 9 bases fitting TRBD2. Germline V lookup: CDR1 SEHNR, CDR2 FQNEAQ (reference sequence). This CDR3 is 15 amino acids long. With 5 bases clipped from V and 5 bases from J, the junction kept 9 bases outside the gene matches. CDR3 region: CASSLPVTSGETQYF. The CDR3 DNA reads TGTGCCAGCAGCCTCCCCGTAACTAGCGGGGAGACCCAGTACTTC.

This chain joins TRBV4-3 and TRBJ2-1, with 9 bases that match TRBD1. The CDR3 consists of 16 residues. V shed 6 bases and J 3 bases; nucleotides not matched to a gene: 9. Germline CDR1 and CDR2: LGHNA and YSLEER. CDR3: CASSHNRGLNYNEQFF. DNA of the CDR3: TGCGCCAGCAGTCACAACAGGGGGCTAAACTACAATGAGCAGTTCTTC.

The V gene is TRBV27, the J gene TRBJ2-5; TRBD2 might be the D (5 bases). This CDR3 has 13 residues. CDR1 and CDR2 from the germline V gene are MNHEY and SMNVEV (reference sequence). Trimming took off 5 bases at V and 3 bases at J, with 10 bases between the two ends. CDR3 DNA: TGTGCCAGCAGTCGGACTGGGAAAGAGACCCAGTACTTC. This sequence encodes CASSRTGKETQYF.

V and J are TRBV19 and TRBJ2-3; D unclear. Germline lookup yields CDR1 LNHDA and CDR2 SQIVND (reference sequence). Trimming pared 5 bases from V and 1 base from J, leaving 13 bases between. The CDR3 totals 15 residues. CDR3 DNA: TGTGCCAGTAGTGCATCCGCCCAGGGCACAGATACGCAGTATTTT. This sequence encodes CASSASAQGTDTQYF.

This chain joins TRBV7-2 and TRBJ2-3; TRBD2 is a possible D gene (7 bases). The CDR3 loop spans 15 amino acids. The germline V gene encodes CDR1 SGHTA and CDR2 FQGNSA. With 5 bases removed from V and 2 bases from J, the gap between germline ends came to 14 bases. CDR3 sequence (DNA): TGTGCCAGCAGCCAAGGGGGGGGCCACACAGATACGCAGTATTTT. Translating it yields CASSQGGGHTDTQYF.

V gene TRBV5-1 combines with J gene TRBJ2-3; D perhaps matches TRBD1 (5 bases). In germline, CDR1 is SGHRS, CDR2 YFSETQ. V was clipped by 0 bases and J by 6 bases, with 14 bases between them. The CDR3 runs 15 residues. In DNA form, the CDR3 reads TGCGCCAGCAGCTTGGGGCAGGGTTTTCGGGATACGCAGTATTTT. This translates into CASSLGQGFRDTQYF.

The rearrangement uses TRBV5-5 and TRBJ1-6; D is possibly TRBD1 (6 bases). With 0 bases removed from V and 9 bases from J, the gap between germline ends came to 13 bases. Germline V gives CDR1 SGHKS, CDR2 YYEKEE (reference sequence). The CDR3 contains 15 residues. CDR3 sequence: CASSLASGESSPLHF. The CDR3 bases are TGTGCCAGCAGCTTGGCCTCAGGGGAATCTTCACCCCTCCACTTT.

The genes are TRBV6-5 and TRBJ2-7; the match to TRBD2 covers 7 bases. V lost 5 bases and J lost 2; bases outside the gene matches: 9. Germline V gene data show CDR1 as MNHEY and CDR2 as SVGAGI. This CDR3 spans 15 amino acids. The CDR3 region is CASSIGTKRTYEQYF. CDR3 in DNA: TGTGCCAGCAGTATTGGGACTAAGCGGACCTACGAGCAGTACTTC.

The chain employs TRBV9 and TRBJ2-1; TRBD2 matches 7 bases. Germline V lookup: CDR1 SGDLS, CDR2 YYNGEE. The CDR3 covers 14 residues. J was trimmed by 5 bases and V by 2 bases; bases with no gene match: 4. CDR3 nucleotides: TGTGCCAGCAGCGTCTGGGGGGGGGACAATGAGCAGTTCTTC. Its protein product is CASSVWGGDNEQFF.

This clone has only one observation. This chain's CDR3 is CASSGQGRLFNQPQHF. The CDR3 DNA follows: TGTGCCAGTAGTGGACAGGGAAGGCTCTTCAATCAGCCCCAGCATTTT. The chain links TRBV19 to TRBJ1-5; 8 positions match TRBD1. V trimming: 5 bases; J trimming: 3 bases; junction bases outside the gene matches: 9. Per the germline V gene, CDR1 is LNHDA and CDR2 is SQIVND (reference sequence). The CDR3 runs 16 residues.

The gene calls are TRBV7-9 and TRBJ2-3; a possible D gene is TRBD1 (7 bases). V was pared by 5 bases and J by 5 bases, with 17 bases between. The CDR3 loop spans 15 amino acids. From germline, CDR1 is SEHNR and CDR2 FQNEAQ (reference sequence). This CDR3 is CASSQAGGGRDTQYF. The CDR3 DNA sequence: TGTGCCAGCAGCCAGGCAGGGGGAGGTAGAGATACGCAGTATTTT.

The rearrangement uses TRBV5-1 and TRBJ2-7, with TRBD2 matching over 10 bases. CDR3 size: 15 residues. Trimming took 0 bases from V and 6 from J; bases not matched to a gene: 6. Germline V gene lookup returns CDR1 SGHRS and CDR2 YFSETQ. Here the CDR3 DNA reads TGCGCCAGCAGCTTGGTCGGTCTAGCGGGGGCCGAGCAGTACTTC. This encodes CASSLVGLAGAEQYF.

This rearrangement joins TRBV19 to TRBJ1-1; D not resolved. The germline V and J ends were trimmed by 3 bases and 2 bases, with 7 bases remaining between them. The CDR3 runs 13 residues. Germline-derived CDR1 and CDR2 are LNHDA and SQIVND (reference sequence). This CDR3 reads CASSMHRNTEAFF. For the CDR3, the DNA is TGTGCCAGTAGTATGCACAGAAACACTGAAGCTTTCTTT.

This sequence joins TRBV7-9 and TRBJ2-4; TRBD1 matches 7 bases. In germline, CDR1 is SEHNR, CDR2 FQNEAQ (reference sequence). Trimming took 1 base from V and 6 from J; bases not matched to a gene: 3. The CDR3 extends over 14 amino acids. The CDR3 reads CASSLVAGGNIQYF. The CDR3 region has the DNA TGTGCCAGCAGCTTAGTGGCAGGGGGAAACATTCAGTACTTC.

The genes are TRBV9 and TRBJ1-2; D uncertain. This CDR3 is 15 amino acids long. With 0 bases removed from V and 4 bases from J, the gap between germline ends came to 13 bases. Looked up from germline, CDR1 is SGDLS and CDR2 is YYNGEE. In nucleotides, the CDR3 is TGTGCCAGCAGCGTAGTAGGAGACGCTTCCTATGGCTACACCTTC. Translated, it gives CASSVVGDASYGYTF.

The chain links TRBV27 to TRBJ1-5; 9 positions agree with TRBD1. V was clipped by 3 bases and J by 6 bases; unmatched bases: 6. There are 15 residues in the CDR3. Germline CDR1 and CDR2: MNHEY and SMNVEV (reference sequence). CDR3 in DNA: TGTGCCAGCAGTTTGGGACAGGGAAGAGGTCAGCCCCAGCATTTT. Its protein is CASSLGQGRGQPQHF.

The chain uses TRBV9 and TRBJ2-3; D is uncertain. There are 14 residues in the CDR3. The V gene's germline CDR1 is SGDLS and CDR2 YYNGEE. V was shortened by 0 bases and J by 4 bases, with 9 bases between the two germline ends. The CDR3 DNA sequence: TGTGCCAGCAGCGTAGCTAACGGAGCAGATACGCAGTATTTT. This translates into CASSVANGADTQYF.

This chain joins TRBV5-6 and TRBJ1-6; no definite D call. This CDR3 spans 18 amino acids. Germline values: CDR1 SGHDT, CDR2 YYEEEE. With 0 bases removed from V and 1 base from J, the gap between germline ends came to 14 bases. CDR3 loop: CASSLAYAVYSYNSPLHF. CDR3 DNA sequence: TGTGCCAGCAGCTTGGCTTATGCAGTTTATTCCTATAATTCACCCCTCCACTTT.

The chain is built from TRBV19 and TRBJ1-5; 7 positions agree with TRBD1. The V gene's germline CDR1 is LNHDA and CDR2 SQIVND (reference sequence). CDR3 length: 16 amino acids. V trimming: 6 bases; J trimming: 4 bases; junction bases outside the gene matches: 12. Written as DNA, the CDR3 is TGTGCCAGTAGACTAGCAGCCGGGACAGCAAATCAGCCCCAGCATTTT. Translation: CASRLAAGTANQPQHF. The complete variable domain, with remaining parts taken from reference TRBV19 and TRBJ1-5, reads DGGITQSPKYLFRKEGQNVTLSCEQNLNHDAMYWYRQDPGQGLRLIYYSQIVNDFQKGDIAEGYSVSREKKESFPLTVTSAQKNPTAFYLCASRLAAGTANQPQHFGDGTRLSIL.

V gene TRBV27 combines with J gene TRBJ2-1, with 12 bases identical to TRBD2. This CDR3 comprises 16 residues. V dropped 5 bases and J dropped 8; count of bases not matched to a gene: 10. Germline V gene sequence: CDR1 MNHEY, CDR2 SMNVEV (reference sequence). CDR3 coding DNA: TGTGCCAGCAGTGTCTCCCTAGCGGGGGGGCTCCATGAGCAGTTCTTC. Its translation is CASSVSLAGGLHEQFF.

This clone was seen just once. The V gene is TRBV7-6, the J gene TRBJ2-1; 11 bases fit TRBD2. In germline, CDR1 is SGHVS, CDR2 FNYEAQ. Trimming took 5 bases from V and 4 from J; bases not matched to a gene: 19. This CDR3 spans 20 amino acids. CDR3 coding DNA: TGTGCCAGCAGCCCAACACCGACTAGCGGGATTAGAGGCGGATACAATGAGCAGTTCTTC. It specifies CASSPTPTSGIRGGYNEQFF.